This is a list of T cell receptor beta chains from one sample in a study of CD8 T cells in ankylosing spondylitis. TCRdb reprocessed the 5' RACE reads via MiXCR and lists one record per CDR3 protein. Here the sample spans about 450,000 distinct CDR3 sequences, 25% to 30% being singletons. Input material: blood, either unsorted or a sorted T cell fraction (not recorded which). These receptor sequences come from a male donor with ankylosing spondylitis. The CDR3 runs from the conserved cysteine through the conserved F or W. D genes are given only for firm matches. Some rows have no size entry. The others give once, few or many, or a class for an expanded clone.

j_gene	abundance	d_gene	v_gene	CDR3aa	CDR3nt
TRBJ2-2	.	.	TRBV20-1	CSARDRKGSNTGELFF	TGCAGTGCTAGAGATCGGAAAGGATCGAACACCGGGGAGCTGTTTTTT
TRBJ2-3	.	.	TRBV4-1	CASSHAVRQIDTQYF	TGCGCCAGCAGCCACGCGGTTAGGCAAATAGATACGCAGTATTTT
TRBJ1-2	.	.	TRBV6-1	CASSLKNDYGYTF	TGTGCCAGCAGCCTAAAGAACGATTATGGCTACACCTTC
TRBJ2-3	few	.	TRBV7-7	CASSSAGETDTQYF	TGTGCCAGCAGTTCCGCCGGGGAAACAGATACGCAGTATTTT
TRBJ1-2	.	.	TRBV4-2	CASSQEIKTAYGYTF	TGTGCCAGCAGCCAAGAGATAAAAACCGCCTATGGCTACACCTTC
TRBJ1-5	few	TRBD1	TRBV10-3	CAIKGQGDQPQHF	TGTGCCATCAAGGGACAGGGGGATCAGCCCCAGCATTTT
TRBJ2-3	.	TRBD1	TRBV2	CAMQRGDRGADTQYF	TGTGCCATGCAAAGAGGAGACAGGGGCGCAGATACGCAGTATTTT
TRBJ2-3	.	TRBD1	TRBV12-3/TRBV12-4	CASRGQGSTDTQYF	TGTGCCAGCAGGGGACAGGGGTCCACAGATACGCAGTATTTT
TRBJ2-7	few	TRBD2	TRBV3-1	CASSPLAGDYEQYF	TGTGCCAGCAGCCCCTTAGCGGGAGATTACGAGCAGTACTTC
TRBJ2-7	.	.	TRBV20-1	CSARDNGRDSYEQYF	TGCAGTGCTAGAGATAACGGGCGCGACTCCTACGAGCAGTACTTC
TRBJ2-1	.	.	TRBV20-1	CSARGFRGSYNEQFF	TGCAGTGCTAGAGGTTTTAGGGGCTCCTACAATGAGCAGTTCTTC
TRBJ2-7	.	.	TRBV7-2	CASSLDDFTGEQYF	TGTGCCAGCAGCTTAGACGACTTCACTGGGGAGCAGTACTTC
TRBJ2-2	.	.	TRBV20-1	CSARRFRGRNTGELFF	TGCAGTGCTAGGCGGTTCAGGGGAAGAAACACCGGGGAGCTGTTTTTT
TRBJ2-1	few	.	TRBV20-1	CSAGPYNEQFF	TGCAGTGCTGGACCCTACAATGAGCAGTTCTTC
TRBJ1-4	.	TRBD1	TRBV20-1	CSASRGRQGSEKLFF	TGCAGTGCTAGTAGGGGAAGACAGGGGAGTGAAAAACTGTTTTTT
TRBJ2-5	.	TRBD1	TRBV19	CASSTLPGQGKETQYF	TGTGCCAGTAGTACCTTACCGGGACAGGGCAAGGAGACCCAGTACTTC
TRBJ2-1	few	TRBD2	TRBV4-1	CASSHPGLASGHGNEQFF	TGCGCCAGCAGCCACCCTGGACTAGCCTCTGGTCACGGGAATGAGCAGTTCTTC
TRBJ1-1	.	.	TRBV20-1	CSARSFPGTNTEAFF	TGCAGTGCTAGATCCTTCCCAGGGACAAACACTGAAGCTTTCTTT
TRBJ2-1	few	.	TRBV20-1	CSAQEGYYNEQFF	TGCAGTGCCCAGGAGGGCTACTACAATGAGCAGTTCTTC
TRBJ1-5	many	.	TRBV12-3/TRBV12-4	CASSLKWGPISAQPQHF	TGTGCCAGCAGTTTAAAATGGGGACCGATCTCGGCCCAGCCCCAGCATTTT
TRBJ2-1	.	TRBD2	TRBV20-1	CSAALAGGVNEQFF	TGCAGTGCTGCACTAGCGGGAGGTGTAAATGAGCAGTTCTTC
TRBJ1-2	.	.	TRBV18	CASSPRSKYGYTF	TGTGCCAGCTCACCACGTTCCAAGTATGGCTACACCTTC
TRBJ2-7	few	TRBD2	TRBV3-1	CASRAPGSGRSEQYF	TGTGCCAGCAGGGCCCCGGGTAGCGGGAGATCCGAGCAGTACTTC
TRBJ1-3	.	.	TRBV12-3/TRBV12-4	CASRGSRTGNTIYF	TGTGCCAGCAGAGGGTCCAGAACCGGAAACACCATATATTTT
TRBJ2-3	.	.	TRBV7-9	CASSLAGLSTDTQYF	TGTGCCAGCAGCTTAGCAGGGTTGAGCACAGATACGCAGTATTTT
TRBJ2-7	few	.	TRBV12-3/TRBV12-4	CASSFADQGEQYF	TGTGCCAGCAGTTTCGCGGACCAGGGGGAGCAGTACTTC
TRBJ1-5	.	.	TRBV20-1	CSARILERWHF	TGCAGTGCTAGAATTCTCGAACGGTGGCATTTT
TRBJ1-5	.	.	TRBV5-1	CASSLGLYSNQPQHF	TGCGCCAGCAGCTTGGGGCTGTATAGCAATCAGCCCCAGCATTTT